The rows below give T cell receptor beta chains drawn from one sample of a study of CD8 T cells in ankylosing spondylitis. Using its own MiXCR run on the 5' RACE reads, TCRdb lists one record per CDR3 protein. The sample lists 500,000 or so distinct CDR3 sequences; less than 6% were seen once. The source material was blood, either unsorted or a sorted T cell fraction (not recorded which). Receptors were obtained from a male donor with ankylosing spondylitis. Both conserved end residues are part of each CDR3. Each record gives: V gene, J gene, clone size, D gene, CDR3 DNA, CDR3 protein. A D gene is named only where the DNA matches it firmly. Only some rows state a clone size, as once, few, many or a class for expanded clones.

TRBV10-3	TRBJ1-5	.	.	TGTGCCATCAGTGAGTCGGGAGGGTGGAGCAATCAGCCCCAGCATTTT	CAISESGGWSNQPQHF
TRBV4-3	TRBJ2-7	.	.	TGCGCCAGCAGCCAAAGACGTGAGTCTATCGAGCAGTACTTC	CASSQRRESIEQYF
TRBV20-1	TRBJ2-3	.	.	TGCAGTGCTAGAGATCCGGCAGCGACTAGCACAGATACGCAGTATTTT	CSARDPAATSTDTQYF
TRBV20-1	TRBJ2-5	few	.	TGCAGTGCTATTAATAATAGGGAGACCCAGTACTTC	CSAINNRETQYF
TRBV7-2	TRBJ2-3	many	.	TGTGCCAGCAGCTTAATGGGAGTGAGCACAGATACGCAGTATTTT	CASSLMGVSTDTQYF
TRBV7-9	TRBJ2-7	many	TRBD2	TGTGCCAGCAGCTCAAGCGGGAGCGAGCAGTACTTC	CASSSSGSEQYF
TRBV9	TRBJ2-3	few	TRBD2	TGTGCCAGCAGCCCCAGACTAGCGGGAGGGCCTTACTCGGATACGCAGTATTTT	CASSPRLAGGPYSDTQYF
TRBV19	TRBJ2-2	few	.	TGTGCCAGTAGTATAGGGCCGAACACCGGGGAGCTGTTTTTT	CASSIGPNTGELFF
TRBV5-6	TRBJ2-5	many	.	TGTGCCAGCAGCAAGACACCGCCGGAGACCCAGTACTTC	CASSKTPPETQYF
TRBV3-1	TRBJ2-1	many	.	TGTGCCAGCAGCTTCCGGGACGTATTTGGAGAACAGTTCTTC	CASSFRDVFGEQFF
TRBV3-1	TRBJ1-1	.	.	TGTGCCAGCAGCCAGAGACTCACTGAAGCTTTCTTT	CASSQRLTEAFF
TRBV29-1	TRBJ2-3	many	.	TGCAGCCTAACTCAAGGGGCCACAGATACGCAGTATTTT	CSLTQGATDTQYF
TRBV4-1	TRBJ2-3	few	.	TGCGCCAGCAGCCGTTTTGGGCAGGGAAGGAAGGATACGCAGTATTTT	CASSRFGQGRKDTQYF
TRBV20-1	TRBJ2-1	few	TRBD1	TGCAGTGCTCCTATATTCCGGGACAGAGAGTTCTTC	CSAPIFRDREFF
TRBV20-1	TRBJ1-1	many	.	TGCAGTGCTAGGGGGCTACACACTGAAGCTTTCTTT	CSARGLHTEAFF
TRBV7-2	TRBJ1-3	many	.	TGTGCCAGCAGCTTATCGGGGACGGGGGCTGGAAACACCATATATTTT	CASSLSGTGAGNTIYF
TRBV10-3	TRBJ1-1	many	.	TGTGCCATCAGAACACACGCCTTGGGAACTGAAGCTTTCTTT	CAIRTHALGTEAFF
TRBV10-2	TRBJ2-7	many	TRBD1	TGCGCCAGCAGTGAGCCGTGGGACAGAGACTACGAGCAGTACTTC	CASSEPWDRDYEQYF
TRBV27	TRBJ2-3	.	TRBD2	TGTGCCAGCCGGGGGACTACCGATACGCAGTATTTT	CASRGTTDTQYF
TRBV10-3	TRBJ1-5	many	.	TGTGCCATCAGTGAGTCCCCAGGGAAGGATCAGCCCCAGCATTTT	CAISESPGKDQPQHF
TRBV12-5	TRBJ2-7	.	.	TGTGCTAGTGGTTTGTGGGGCTCCTACGAGCAGTACTTC	CASGLWGSYEQYF
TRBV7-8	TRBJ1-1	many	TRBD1	TGTGCCAGCACCTTAACAGGGGACACTGAAGCTTTCTTT	CASTLTGDTEAFF
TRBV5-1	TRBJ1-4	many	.	TGCGCCAGCAGCTTGGCCTTGGACAGCATAAATGAAAAACTGTTTTTT	CASSLALDSINEKLFF
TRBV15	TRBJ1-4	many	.	TGTGCCACCAGCAGAGTCCGGGGATCGCGGTCCCTTCGGGGAAAACTGTTTTTT	CATSRVRGSRSLRGKLFF
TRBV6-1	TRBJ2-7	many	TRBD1	TGTGCCAGCAGTGGACAGGGGACCGACGAGCAGTACTTC	CASSGQGTDEQYF
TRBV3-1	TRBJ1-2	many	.	TGTGCCAGCAGCCAAGTAGGTTTCTATGGCTACACCTTC	CASSQVGFYGYTF
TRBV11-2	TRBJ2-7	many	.	TGTGCCAGCAGCTTATACGAGGGGCGCTACGAGCAGTACTTC	CASSLYEGRYEQYF
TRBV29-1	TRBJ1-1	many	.	TGCAGCGTTGAGAGTAGGGGGGGGCTCTCTGAAGCTTTCTTT	CSVESRGGLSEAFF
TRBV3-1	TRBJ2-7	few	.	TGTGCCAGCAGGGACACAGGATTCTCCTACGAGCAGTACTTC	CASRDTGFSYEQYF
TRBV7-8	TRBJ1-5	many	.	TGTGCCAGCAGCTTAGAGGGGTTTTACGAGAACCATCAGCCCCAGCATTTT	CASSLEGFYENHQPQHF
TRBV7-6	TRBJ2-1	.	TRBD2	TGTGCCAGCAGTCGCGGGGGGACCTACAATGAGCAGTTCTTC	CASSRGGTYNEQFF
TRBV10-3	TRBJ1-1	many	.	TGTGCCATCGGGCCAGGGGTCGGGACTGAAGCTTTCTTT	CAIGPGVGTEAFF
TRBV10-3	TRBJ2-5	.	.	TGTGCCATCAGTGAGTCTCGGCAGTACCAAGAGACCCAGTACTTC	CAISESRQYQETQYF
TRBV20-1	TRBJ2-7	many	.	TGCAGTGCTCTCCCCTTGGTCGTGCAGTACTTC	CSALPLVVQYF
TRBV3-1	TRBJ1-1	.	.	TGTGCCAGCTCCTGGGGGGATACCACTGAAGCTTTCTTT	CASSWGDTTEAFF
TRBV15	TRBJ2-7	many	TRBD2	TGTGCCACCAGCAGGGGACTAGCGGTAACGGAAGGGGAGCAGTACTTC	CATSRGLAVTEGEQYF
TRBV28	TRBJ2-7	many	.	TGTGCCAGCAGGGGAATATGGCAGTACTTC	CASRGIWQYF
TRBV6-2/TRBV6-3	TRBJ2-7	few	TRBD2	TGTGCCAGCAGTTACGGGACTAGCGGAGATTACGAGCAGTACTTC	CASSYGTSGDYEQYF
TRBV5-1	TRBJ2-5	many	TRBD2	TGCGCCAGCAGCCCTACCCCCCTAGCGGGGCAAGAGACCCAGTACTTC	CASSPTPLAGQETQYF
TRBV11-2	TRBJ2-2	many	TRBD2	TGTGCCAGCAGCTTAGTGGGTAGCGGGAGCTACGGGGAGCTGTTTTTT	CASSLVGSGSYGELFF
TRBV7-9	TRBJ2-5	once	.	TGTGCCAGCAGCCCAACGGACAGTTACCAAGAGACCCAGTACTTC	CASSPTDSYQETQYF
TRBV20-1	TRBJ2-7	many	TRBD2	TGCAGTGCTAGAGGACTAGCGGGAGCCTACGAGCAGTACTTC	CSARGLAGAYEQYF
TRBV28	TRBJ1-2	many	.	TGTGCCAGCAGTTCCCCGACAGGAACCTATGGCTACACCTTC	CASSSPTGTYGYTF
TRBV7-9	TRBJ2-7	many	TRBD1	TGTGCCAGCAGCCCCTGGACAGGGTATTCCCTCGAGCAGTACTTC	CASSPWTGYSLEQYF
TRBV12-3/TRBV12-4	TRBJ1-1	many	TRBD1	TGTGCCAGCACCTTCCCAGGACAGGGGGCGCGGACTGAAGCTTTCTTT	CASTFPGQGARTEAFF
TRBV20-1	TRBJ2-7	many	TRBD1	TGCAGTGCGAGTCAACCGGGACAGGGAAGTCGGAGCTTC	CSASQPGQGSRSF
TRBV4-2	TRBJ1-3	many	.	TGTGCCAGCAGCCAAGATGACAACTCTGGAAACACCATATATTTT	CASSQDDNSGNTIYF
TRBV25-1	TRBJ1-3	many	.	TGTGCCAGCAGTGACTCTGGAAACACCATATATTTT	CASSDSGNTIYF
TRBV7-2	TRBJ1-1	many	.	TGTGCCAGCAGCTCCGCTTGGCGAGACACTGAAGCTTTCTTT	CASSSAWRDTEAFF
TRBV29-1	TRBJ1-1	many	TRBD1	TGCAGCGCAAGCAGGGGGAGGGCTGAAGCTTTCTTT	CSASRGRAEAFF